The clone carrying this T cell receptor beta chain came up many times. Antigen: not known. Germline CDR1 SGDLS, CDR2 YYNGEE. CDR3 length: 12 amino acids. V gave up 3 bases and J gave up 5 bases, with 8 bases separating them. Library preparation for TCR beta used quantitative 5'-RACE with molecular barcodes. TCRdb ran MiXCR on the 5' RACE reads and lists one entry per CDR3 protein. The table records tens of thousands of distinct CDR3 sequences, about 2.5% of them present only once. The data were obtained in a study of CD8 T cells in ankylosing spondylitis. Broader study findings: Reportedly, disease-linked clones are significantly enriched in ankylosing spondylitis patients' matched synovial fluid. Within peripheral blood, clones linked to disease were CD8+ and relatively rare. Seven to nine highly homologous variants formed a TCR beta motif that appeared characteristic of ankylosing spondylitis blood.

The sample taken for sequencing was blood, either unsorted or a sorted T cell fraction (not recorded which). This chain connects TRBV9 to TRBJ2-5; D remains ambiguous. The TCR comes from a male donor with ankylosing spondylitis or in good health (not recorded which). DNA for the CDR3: TGTGCCAGCAGCGGTCCATGGGAGACCCAGTACTTC. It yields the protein CASSGPWETQYF. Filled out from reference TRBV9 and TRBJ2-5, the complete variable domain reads DSGVTQTPKHLITATGQRVTLRCSPRSGDLSVYWYQQSLDQGLQFLIQYYNGEERAKGNILERFSAQQFPDLHSELNLSSLELGDSALYFCASSGPWETQYFGPGTRLLVL.